This T cell receptor beta chain was observed in a study of cytomegalovirus exposure and HLA in healthy donors. In germline, CDR1 is SEHNR, CDR2 FQNEAQ (reference sequence). With 3 bases clipped from V and 3 bases from J, the junction kept 1 base outside the gene matches. The CDR3 is 13 residues long. Points from the study as a whole: TCR sequences were mostly rare, though some public TCRs occurred in many donors.

On this clone itself: Its antigen is undetermined.

13 Jbeta primers and 60 Vbeta primers were used for the PCR. Clones were sequenced by immunoSEQ multiplex PCR, and TCRdb holds only the in-frame ones, with some missing. The table counts 65,000 to 95,000 clones; 1.4% to 1.5% lies in the top ten. J is TRBJ1-1 and V is TRBV7-9; 7 bases map to TRBD1. This sequence originates from a woman aged 60 to 75 in good health and CMV-seronegative. Input material: PBMCs. The CDR3 DNA reads as TGTGCCAGCAGCTTGCAGGGGGACACTGAAGCTTTCTTT. Translation gives CASSLQGDTEAFF. Using reference TRBV7-9 and TRBJ1-1 for the parts outside the CDR3, the full variable domain is DTGVSQNPRHKITKRGQNVTFRCDPISEHNRLYWYRQTLGQGPEFLTYFQNEAQLEKSRLLSDRFSAERPKGSFSTLEIQRTEQGDSAMYLCASSLQGDTEAFFGQGTRLTVV.